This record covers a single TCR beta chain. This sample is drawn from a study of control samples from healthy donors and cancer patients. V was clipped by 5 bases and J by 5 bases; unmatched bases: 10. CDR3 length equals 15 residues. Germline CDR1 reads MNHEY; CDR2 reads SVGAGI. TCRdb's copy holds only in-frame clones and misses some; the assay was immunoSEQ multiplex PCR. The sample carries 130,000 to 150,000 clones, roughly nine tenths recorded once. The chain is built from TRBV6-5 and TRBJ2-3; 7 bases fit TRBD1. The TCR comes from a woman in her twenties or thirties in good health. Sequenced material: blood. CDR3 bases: TGTGCCAGCAGTCGACAGGGCGCAAAAGGAGATACGCAGTATTTT. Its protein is CASSRQGAKGDTQYF.